Presented here are 12 T cell receptor beta chains from one specimen sequenced in a study of cytomegalovirus exposure and HLA in healthy donors. 60 Vbeta and 13 Jbeta primers were used in PCR. The method was immunoSEQ multiplex PCR; TCRdb's version includes in-frame clones alone and lacks a portion of them. This sample has 150,000 to 250,000 clones; about four fifths occur once, and the top ten carry roughly 0.098%. Specimen: PBMCs. The receptors derive from a boy between 2 and 15 years old in good health and CMV-seronegative.

The V call is TRBV7-6, the J call TRBJ2-1; possible D gene TRBD1, 5 bases. Trimming left V 2 bases short and J 8 bases short, with 10 bases between. Germline V lookup: CDR1 SGHVS, CDR2 FNYEAQ. This CDR3 spans 13 amino acids. CDR3: CASSLWTTDEQFF. CDR3 DNA sequence: TGTGCCAGCAGCTTATGGACAACAGATGAGCAGTTCTTC. Variable domain in full (rest from reference TRBV7-6 and TRBJ2-1): GAGVSQSPRYKVTKRGQDVALRCDPISGHVSLYWYRQALGQGPEFLTYFNYEAQQDKSGLPNDRFSAERPEGSISTLTIQRTEQRDSAMYRCASSLWTTDEQFFGPGTRLTVL.

The CDR3 nucleotides are TGTGCCAGCAGCTTCCTGGTCAGGGGATTCAACGAGCAGTTCTTC. Its protein product is CASSFLVRGFNEQFF. The rearrangement joins TRBV7-2 to TRBJ2-1, with D maybe TRBD1 (6 bases). This CDR3 spans 15 amino acids. Deletions cut 3 bases from V and 10 bases from J, with 19 bases between. Germline V gives CDR1 SGHTA, CDR2 FQGNSA. The complete variable domain, with remaining parts taken from reference TRBV7-2 and TRBJ2-1, reads GAGVSQSPSNKVTEKGKDVELRCDPISGHTALYWYRQSLGQGLEFLIYFQGNSAPDKSGLPSDRFSAERTGGSVSTLTIQRTQQEDSAVYLCASSFLVRGFNEQFFGPGTRLTVL.

This clone was picked up a small number of times. The rearrangement uses TRBV4-1 and TRBJ2-1, with D perhaps TRBD1 (6 bases). Germline CDR1 and CDR2: MGHRA and YSYEKL. The V end was cut by 4 bases, the J end by 5 bases, with 30 bases between. The length of the CDR3 is 20 residues. CDR3 in amino acids: CASSLYGTSVINPVDNEQFF. The CDR3 DNA follows: TGCGCCAGCAGCCTCTATGGGACATCCGTAATAAATCCGGTGGACAATGAGCAGTTCTTC.

The CDR3 protein is CAIGSPGQRNTEAFF. Here the CDR3 DNA reads TGTGCCATCGGATCACCGGGACAGAGGAACACTGAAGCTTTCTTT. The rearrangement uses TRBV10-3 and TRBJ1-1; 7 bases fit TRBD1. The CDR3 loop spans 15 amino acids. Germline lookup yields CDR1 ENHRY and CDR2 SYGVKD. V lost 8 bases and J lost 1; bases outside the gene matches: 10.

V and J are TRBV7-8 and TRBJ1-5; D ambiguous. V lost 1 base and J 2 bases, leaving 6 bases between the germline ends. Germline values: CDR1 SGHVS, CDR2 FQNEAQ. The CDR3 has 14 amino acids. The CDR3 DNA is TGTGCCAGCAGCTTAGGGGCTCGCAATCAGCCCCAGCATTTT. Its translation: CASSLGARNQPQHF. The full variable domain, completed using reference TRBV7-8 and TRBJ1-5, is GAGVSQSPRYKVAKRGQDVALRCDPISGHVSLFWYQQALGQGPEFLTYFQNEAQLDKSGLPSDRFFAERPEGSVSTLKIQRTQQEDSAVYLCASSLGARNQPQHFGDGTRLSIL.

This rearrangement joins TRBV7-4 to TRBJ1-5; 7 positions match TRBD1. Germline CDR1 SGHVT, CDR2 SQSDAQ. Losses at the gene ends were 5 bases for V and 9 bases for J; bases not matched to a gene: 13. The CDR3 loop spans 15 amino acids. CDR3 in DNA: TGTGCCAGCAGCAACCACCGGACAGGCTGCCGGCCCCAGCATTTT. Translated: CASSNHRTGCRPQHF.

Comments on this clone: Its ends do not fully match the called genes, so a read error is possible. The gene calls are TRBV10-1 and TRBJ2-7; 9 positions agree with TRBD1. Germline V gene data show CDR1 as WNHNN and CDR2 as SYGVQD (reference sequence). This CDR3 comprises 14 residues. The CDR3 region has the DNA TGCGCCAGCTATCCCGGGACAGGGTTCTACGAGCAATACTTC. As protein: CASYPGTGFYEQYF.

The chain combines TRBV7-2 with TRBJ2-7; 9 bases align to TRBD2. From germline, CDR1 is SGHTA and CDR2 FQGNSA. V dropped 2 bases and J dropped 3; count of bases not matched to a gene: 14. This CDR3 has 18 amino acids. CDR3 nucleotide sequence: TGTGCCAGCAGCTTAAAGGCGGGAGGGGACGCTGCAAACTACGAGCAGTACTTC. This translates into CASSLKAGGDAANYEQYF.

V is TRBV7-3 and J is TRBJ1-2; TRBD1 aligns across 7 bases. From germline, CDR1 is SGHTA and CDR2 FQGTGA. J lost 0 bases, V lost 5 bases, and 15 bases had no gene match. CDR3 length: 18 amino acids. The CDR3, as DNA: TGTGCCAGCAGCCATCTCCCAAGGGGGCAGGGGGCTAACTATGGCTACACCTTC. This gives the protein CASSHLPRGQGANYGYTF.

The chain employs TRBV7-2 and TRBJ2-1, with 9 nucleotides matching TRBD2. V shed 2 bases, J shed 8 bases, and the junction held 10 bases outside the gene matches. The CDR3 spans 16 residues. The germline V gene encodes CDR1 SGHTA and CDR2 FQGNSA. CDR3 sequence (DNA): TGTGCCAGCAGCTTACGATCCCTAGCGGGGTGGTATGAGCAGTTCTTC. Translating it yields CASSLRSLAGWYEQFF. Variable domain in full (rest from reference TRBV7-2 and TRBJ2-1): GAGVSQSPSNKVTEKGKDVELRCDPISGHTALYWYRQSLGQGLEFLIYFQGNSAPDKSGLPSDRFSAERTGGSVSTLTIQRTQQEDSAVYLCASSLRSLAGWYEQFFGPGTRLTVL.

The V and J genes are TRBV20-1 and TRBJ2-1; 9 nucleotides line up with TRBD1. The CDR3 is 11 residues long. Trimming removed 0 bases from V and 15 bases from J; junction bases left unmatched: 3. Germline assignment: CDR1 DFQATT and CDR2 SNEGSKA (reference sequence). In nucleotides, the CDR3 is TGCAGTGCTAGAGATTTGGACAGGGGGTTCTTC. Its protein is CSARDLDRGFF.

This clone appeared a few times. The chain combines TRBV6-5 with TRBJ2-1; 8 nucleotides line up with TRBD1. The length of the CDR3 is 15 residues. Germline V gene lookup returns CDR1 MNHEY and CDR2 SVGAGI. The V and J ends lost 4 bases and 4 bases, in that order; junction bases with no gene match: 6. The CDR3 sequence is CASSLTGALYNEQFF. The DNA for the CDR3 is TGTGCCAGCAGTTTGACAGGGGCCCTATACAATGAGCAGTTCTTC.